This passage covers 9 T cell receptor beta chains from one sample sequenced in a study of blood T cell repertoires in COVID-19 (dated by TCRdb to the early 2020s). Preparation of the library involved the immunoSEQ multiplex PCR assay. TCRdb's version of the immuneACCESS table is confined to in-frame rearrangements and falls short of the full clone set. An unresolved V gene accounts for under half of the shortfall where checked; the remainder is of unknown origin. This sample gives 220,000 or so clones in total; 85% to 90% of them show up just once. Less than 15% of the sample belongs to the ten largest clones. Sample: PBMCs or T cells enriched from blood (not recorded which). Receptors originate from a man younger than 45 who had been exposed to COVID-19.

The rearrangement uses TRBV27 and TRBJ2-1, with a tentative D call TRBD1 (5 bases). Germline V gene data show CDR1 as MNHEY and CDR2 as SMNVEV (reference sequence). The CDR3 consists of 12 residues. The V gene lost 6 bases and the J gene lost 7 bases, with 10 bases spanning the gap. The chain's CDR3 is CASSKAGNEQFF. The CDR3 nucleotides are TGTGCCAGCAGCAAAGCAGGGAATGAGCAGTTCTTC.

This chain uses TRBV19 with TRBJ1-2; D remains ambiguous. CDR3 length: 14 residues. Trimming stripped 5 bases from V and 2 bases from J, with 12 bases between. Germline V CDR1 and CDR2: LNHDA, SQIVND (reference sequence). DNA for the CDR3: TGTGCCAGTAGTCCCCTAGAACCGAACTATGGCTACACCTTC. Translated, it gives CASSPLEPNYGYTF.

This chain links TRBV5-6 with TRBJ2-1, with 7 bases identical to TRBD1. Germline V gene sequence: CDR1 SGHDT, CDR2 YYEEEE. The CDR3 spans 17 residues. The trim removed 1 base at V and 5 bases at J, leaving 12 bases unmatched. This CDR3 is CASSLWAGGWEDNEQFF. CDR3 DNA: TGTGCCAGCAGCTTGTGGGCAGGGGGATGGGAAGACAATGAGCAGTTCTTC. The full variable domain, in which reference TRBV5-6 and TRBJ2-1 provide the parts outside the CDR3, is DAGVTQSPTHLIKTRGQQVTLRCSPKSGHDTVSWYQQALGQGPQFIFQYYEEEERQRGNFPDRFSGHQFPNYSSELNVNALLLGDSALYLCASSLWAGGWEDNEQFFGPGTRLTVL.

The V gene is TRBV10-2, the J gene TRBJ2-1; the match to TRBD2 covers 10 bases. The CDR3 has 17 amino acids. The J segment lost 7 bases and the V segment lost 6 bases, leaving 15 bases of the junction unmatched. Germline V gene data show CDR1 as WSHSY and CDR2 as SAAADI. The CDR3 protein is CASRGLAGAFLQNEQFF. The CDR3 bases are TGCGCCAGCAGAGGGCTAGCGGGGGCCTTCCTACAGAATGAGCAGTTCTTC.

The chain has TRBV5-6 and TRBJ2-3; TRBD2 matches at 8 bases. V shed 1 base, J shed 2 bases, and the junction held 9 bases outside the gene matches. The CDR3 is 17 amino acids. The germline V gene encodes CDR1 SGHDT and CDR2 YYEEEE. The CDR3 reads CASSLLLAGGLTDTQYF. The CDR3 DNA reads as TGTGCCAGCAGCTTGCTTCTGGCGGGGGGTCTCACAGATACGCAGTATTTT. The full variable domain, in which reference TRBV5-6 and TRBJ2-3 provide the parts outside the CDR3, is DAGVTQSPTHLIKTRGQQVTLRCSPKSGHDTVSWYQQALGQGPQFIFQYYEEEERQRGNFPDRFSGHQFPNYSSELNVNALLLGDSALYLCASSLLLAGGLTDTQYFGPGTRLTVL.

This clone has only one observation. CDR3 residues: CASKDSVRNTIYF. The CDR3 DNA is TGTGCCAGCAAGGACAGCGTAAGAAACACCATATATTTT. The chain links TRBV28 to TRBJ1-3; maybe TRBD1 (6 bases). The V and J ends lost 7 bases and 5 bases respectively, with 12 bases between them. CDR1 is MDHEN, CDR2 SYDVKM, per germline. This CDR3 region has 13 residues.

The J gene is TRBJ2-7, the V gene TRBV30; tentative D call: TRBD2 (5 bases). The V end was cut by 8 bases, the J end by 0 bases, with 11 bases between. The germline CDR1 and CDR2 sequences are GTSNPN and SVGIG (reference sequence). The CDR3 extends over 12 amino acids. CDR3 residues: CAGPGFSYEQYF. CDR3 bases: TGTGCCGGACCGGGGTTCTCCTACGAGCAGTACTTC.

The J gene is TRBJ2-3, the V gene TRBV18; 10 nucleotides line up with TRBD1. Germline lookup yields CDR1 KGHSH and CDR2 LQKENI. V shed 2 bases and J 2 bases; nucleotides not matched to a gene: 4. The CDR3 is 16 amino acids. The CDR3 DNA reads as TGTGCCAGCTCACCATTGGACAGGGGGGACACAGATACGCAGTATTTT. It specifies CASSPLDRGDTDTQYF.

This clone appeared once. The gene calls are TRBV9 and TRBJ2-5; TRBD1 aligns across 7 bases. The CDR3 totals 14 residues. V dropped 2 bases and J dropped 5; count of bases not matched to a gene: 6. Germline V gene lookup returns CDR1 SGDLS and CDR2 YYNGEE. The CDR3 spells CASSVAGGTETQYF. CDR3 in DNA: TGTGCCAGCAGCGTCGCAGGGGGTACGGAGACCCAGTACTTC.